The following is a T cell receptor (beta chain) sequence with its context. The antigen is undetermined. This entry comes from a study of T cell responses to AZD1222 COVID-19 vaccine. Study outcomes and limitations: Clonal diversity may have been underestimated, and the donors were mostly white British, with more females than males.

Assay used: immunoSEQ multiplex PCR; TCRdb lists only in-frame clones, some missing. The sample holds around 96,000 clones, 70% to 90% seen once. Germline CDR1 reads DFQATT; CDR2 reads SNEGSKA (reference sequence). The CDR3 spans 13 residues. Trimming took off 3 bases at V and 1 base at J, with 7 bases between the two ends. V usage is TRBV20-1 and J usage is TRBJ1-5, with no clear D. The sequenced sample was peripheral blood, obtained on day 0 of AZD1222 vaccination. The sequence derives from an adult in good health. CDR3 loop: CSASEGSNQPQHF. In DNA form, the CDR3 reads TGCAGTGCTAGTGAGGGCAGCAATCAGCCCCAGCATTTT.